This T cell receptor (beta chain) was captured in a study of shared clonotypes between healthy human individuals. Turning to the study itself: The study enrolled a couple of women and three men aged 18 to 49. Notes on the study in general: Sequencing depth was expected to influence donor clonotype sharing.

V was shortened by 5 bases and J by 3 bases, with 10 bases between the two germline ends. The CDR3 totals 13 residues. Germline values: CDR1 SEHNR, CDR2 FQNEAQ (reference sequence). Using immunoSEQ multiplex PCR, the repertoire was profiled, and TCRdb retains in-frame clones only, with some absent. The table lists 530,000 or so clones, 60% to 80% of them singletons. This clone was detected only a few times. Its matching antigen is unknown. Sequencing was done on a sample of PBMCs. V and J are TRBV7-9 and TRBJ1-2; D unresolved. This TCR derives from a woman aged 40 to 50 in good health. Some clones in this sample may be carry-over from other donors' samples. CDR3 nucleotide sequence: TGTGCCAGCAGCCCGCATGCCCACTATGGCTACACCTTC. Protein: CASSPHAHYGYTF.